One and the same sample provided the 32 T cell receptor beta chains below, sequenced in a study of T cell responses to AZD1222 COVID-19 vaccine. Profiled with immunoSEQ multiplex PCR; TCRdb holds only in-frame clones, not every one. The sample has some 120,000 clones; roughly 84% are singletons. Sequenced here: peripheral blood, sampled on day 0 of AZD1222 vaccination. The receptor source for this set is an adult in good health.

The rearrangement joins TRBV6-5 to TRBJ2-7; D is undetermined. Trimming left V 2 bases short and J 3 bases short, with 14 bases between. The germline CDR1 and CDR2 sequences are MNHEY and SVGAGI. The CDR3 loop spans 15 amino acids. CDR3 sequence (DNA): TGTGCCAGCAGTTACGGATCGGTACTTATCTACGAGCAGTACTTC. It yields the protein CASSYGSVLIYEQYF.

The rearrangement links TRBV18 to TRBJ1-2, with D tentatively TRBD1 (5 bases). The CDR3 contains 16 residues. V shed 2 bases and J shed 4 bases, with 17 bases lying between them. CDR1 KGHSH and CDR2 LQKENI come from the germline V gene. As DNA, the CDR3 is TGTGCCAGCTCACCATCCCCTCAGGGTGGCCGCTATGGCTACACCTTC. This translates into CASSPSPQGGRYGYTF.

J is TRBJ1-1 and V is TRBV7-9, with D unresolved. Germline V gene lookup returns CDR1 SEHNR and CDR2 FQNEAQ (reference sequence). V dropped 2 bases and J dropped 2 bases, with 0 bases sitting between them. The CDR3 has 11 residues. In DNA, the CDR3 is TGTGCCAGCAGCTTAAACACTGAAGCTTTCTTT. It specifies CASSLNTEAFF.

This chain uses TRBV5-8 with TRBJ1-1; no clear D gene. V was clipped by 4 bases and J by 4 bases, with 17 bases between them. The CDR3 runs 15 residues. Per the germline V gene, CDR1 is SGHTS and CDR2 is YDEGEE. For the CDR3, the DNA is TGTGCCAGCAGCATCGACGGAGGGTGGGGCACTGAAGCTTTCTTT. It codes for CASSIDGGWGTEAFF.

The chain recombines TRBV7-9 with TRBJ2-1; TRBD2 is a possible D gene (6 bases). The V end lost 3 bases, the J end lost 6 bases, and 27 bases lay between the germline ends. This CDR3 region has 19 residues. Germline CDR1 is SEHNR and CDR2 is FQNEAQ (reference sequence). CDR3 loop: CASSFPASTLAPNPNEQFF. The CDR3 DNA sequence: TGTGCCAGCAGCTTCCCAGCTTCTACTCTAGCGCCGAATCCCAATGAGCAGTTCTTC.

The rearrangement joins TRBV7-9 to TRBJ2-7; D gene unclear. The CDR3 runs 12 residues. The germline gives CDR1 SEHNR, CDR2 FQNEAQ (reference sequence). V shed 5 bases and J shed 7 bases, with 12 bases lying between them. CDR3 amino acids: CASSILGGEQYF. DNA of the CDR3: TGTGCCAGCAGCATATTGGGCGGTGAGCAGTACTTC.

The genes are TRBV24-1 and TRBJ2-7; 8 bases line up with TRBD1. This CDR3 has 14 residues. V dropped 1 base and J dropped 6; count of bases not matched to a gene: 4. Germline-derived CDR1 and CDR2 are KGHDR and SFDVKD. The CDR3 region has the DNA TGTGCCACCAGTGATTTAGGACAGGGAGGCGAGCAGTACTTC. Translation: CATSDLGQGGEQYF.

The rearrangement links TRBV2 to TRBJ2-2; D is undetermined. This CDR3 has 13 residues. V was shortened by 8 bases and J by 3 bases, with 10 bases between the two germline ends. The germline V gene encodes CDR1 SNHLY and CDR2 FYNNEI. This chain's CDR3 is CASSGDHTGELFF. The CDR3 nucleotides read TGTGCCAGCTCCGGAGACCACACCGGGGAGCTGTTTTTT. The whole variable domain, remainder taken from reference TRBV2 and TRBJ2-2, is EPEVTQTPSHQVTQMGQEVILRCVPISNHLYFYWYRQILGQKVEFLVSFYNNEISEKSEIFDDQFSVERPDGSNFTLKIRSTKLEDSAMYFCASSGDHTGELFFGEGSRLTVL.

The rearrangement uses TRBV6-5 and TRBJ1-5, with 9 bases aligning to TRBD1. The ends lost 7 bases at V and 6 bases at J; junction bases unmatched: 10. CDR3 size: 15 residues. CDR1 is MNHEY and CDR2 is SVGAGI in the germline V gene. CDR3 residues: CASIRSGTGSQPQHF. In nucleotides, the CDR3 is TGTGCCAGCATTCGCTCCGGGACAGGGAGTCAGCCCCAGCATTTT.

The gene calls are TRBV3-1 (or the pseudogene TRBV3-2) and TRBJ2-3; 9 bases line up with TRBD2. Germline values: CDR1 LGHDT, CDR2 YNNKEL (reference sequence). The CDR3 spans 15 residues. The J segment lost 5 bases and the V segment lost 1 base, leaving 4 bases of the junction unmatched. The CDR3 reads CASSQVAGVVDTQYF. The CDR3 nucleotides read TGTGCCAGCAGCCAAGTAGCGGGAGTAGTAGATACGCAGTATTTT.

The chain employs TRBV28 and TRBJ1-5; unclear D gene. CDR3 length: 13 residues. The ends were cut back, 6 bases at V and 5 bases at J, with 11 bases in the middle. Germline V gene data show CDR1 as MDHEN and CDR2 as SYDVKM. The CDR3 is CASRSGPHQPQHF. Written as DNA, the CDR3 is TGTGCCAGCAGATCCGGGCCTCATCAGCCCCAGCATTTT.

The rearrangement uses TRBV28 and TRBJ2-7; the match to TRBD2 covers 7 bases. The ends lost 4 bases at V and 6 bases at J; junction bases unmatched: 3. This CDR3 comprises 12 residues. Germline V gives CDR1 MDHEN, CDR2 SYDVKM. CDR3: CASSWTRREQYF. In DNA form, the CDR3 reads TGTGCCAGCAGTTGGACTAGACGCGAGCAGTACTTC.

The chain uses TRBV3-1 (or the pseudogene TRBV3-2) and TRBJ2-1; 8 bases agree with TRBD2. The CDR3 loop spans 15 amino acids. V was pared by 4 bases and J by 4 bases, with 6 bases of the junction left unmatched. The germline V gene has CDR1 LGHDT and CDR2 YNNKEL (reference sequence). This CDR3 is CASSPSGLVYNEQFF. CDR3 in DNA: TGTGCCAGCAGCCCGTCGGGACTAGTGTACAATGAGCAGTTCTTC.

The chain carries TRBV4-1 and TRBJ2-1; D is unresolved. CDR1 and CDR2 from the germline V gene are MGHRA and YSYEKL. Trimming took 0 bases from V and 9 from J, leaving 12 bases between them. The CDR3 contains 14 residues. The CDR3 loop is CASSQDSRFGEQFF. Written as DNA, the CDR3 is TGCGCCAGCAGCCAAGATAGCCGATTCGGTGAGCAGTTCTTC.

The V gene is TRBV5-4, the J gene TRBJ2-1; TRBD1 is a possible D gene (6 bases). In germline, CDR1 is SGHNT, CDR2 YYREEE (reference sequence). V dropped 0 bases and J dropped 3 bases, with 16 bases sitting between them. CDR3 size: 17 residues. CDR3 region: CASSLGSQGPLYNEQFF. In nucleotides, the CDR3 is TGTGCCAGCAGCTTGGGATCACAGGGCCCCCTCTACAATGAGCAGTTCTTC.

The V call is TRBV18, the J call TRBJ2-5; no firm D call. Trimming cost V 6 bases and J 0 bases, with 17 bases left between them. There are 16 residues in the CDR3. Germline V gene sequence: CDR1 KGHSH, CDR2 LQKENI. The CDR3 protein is CASSTPPRRDQETQYF. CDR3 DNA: TGTGCCAGCTCTACTCCCCCTCGACGGGACCAAGAGACCCAGTACTTC. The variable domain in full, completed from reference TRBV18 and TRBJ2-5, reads NAGVMQNPRHLVRRRGQEARLRCSPMKGHSHVYWYRQLPEEGLKFMVYLQKENIIDESGMPKERFSAEFPKEGPSILRIQQVVRGDSAAYFCASSTPPRRDQETQYFGPGTRLLVL.

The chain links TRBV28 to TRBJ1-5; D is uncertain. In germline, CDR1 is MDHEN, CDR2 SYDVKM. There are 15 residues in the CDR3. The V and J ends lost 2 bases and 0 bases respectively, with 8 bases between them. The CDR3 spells CASSLEGGSNQPQHF. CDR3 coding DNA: TGTGCCAGCAGTTTAGAGGGCGGTAGCAATCAGCCCCAGCATTTT.

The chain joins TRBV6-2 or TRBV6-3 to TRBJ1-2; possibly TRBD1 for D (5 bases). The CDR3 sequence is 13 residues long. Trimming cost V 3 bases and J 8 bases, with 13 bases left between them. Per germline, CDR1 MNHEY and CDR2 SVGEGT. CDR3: CASSYNSRAGYTF. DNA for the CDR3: TGTGCCAGCAGTTATAATAGCAGGGCGGGCTACACCTTC.

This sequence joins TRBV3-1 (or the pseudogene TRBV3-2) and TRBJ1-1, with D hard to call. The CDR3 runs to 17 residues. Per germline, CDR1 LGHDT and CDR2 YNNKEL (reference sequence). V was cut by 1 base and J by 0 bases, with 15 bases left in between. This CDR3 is CASSQVGTPTLNTEAFF. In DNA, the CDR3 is TGTGCCAGCAGCCAAGTGGGAACTCCGACACTGAACACTGAAGCTTTCTTT.

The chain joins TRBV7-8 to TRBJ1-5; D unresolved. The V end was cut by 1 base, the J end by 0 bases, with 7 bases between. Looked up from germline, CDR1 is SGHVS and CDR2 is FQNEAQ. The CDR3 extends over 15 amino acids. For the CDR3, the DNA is TGTGCCAGCAGCTTAGGGTGGAATAGCAATCAGCCCCAGCATTTT. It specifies CASSLGWNSNQPQHF.

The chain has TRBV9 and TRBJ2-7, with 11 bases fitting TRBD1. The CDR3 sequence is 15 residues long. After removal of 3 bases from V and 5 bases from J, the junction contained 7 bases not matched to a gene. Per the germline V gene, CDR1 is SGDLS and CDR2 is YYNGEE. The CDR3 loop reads CASSGRDRGSHEQYF. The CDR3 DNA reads TGTGCCAGCAGCGGGCGGGACAGGGGGTCCCACGAGCAGTACTTC. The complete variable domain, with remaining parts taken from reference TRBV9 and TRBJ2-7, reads DSGVTQTPKHLITATGQRVTLRCSPRSGDLSVYWYQQSLDQGLQFLIQYYNGEERAKGNILERFSAQQFPDLHSELNLSSLELGDSALYFCASSGRDRGSHEQYFGPGTRLTVT.

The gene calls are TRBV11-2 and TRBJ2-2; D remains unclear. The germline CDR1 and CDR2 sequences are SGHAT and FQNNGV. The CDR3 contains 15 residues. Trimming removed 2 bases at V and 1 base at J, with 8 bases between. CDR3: CASSLIRLNTGELFF. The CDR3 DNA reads TGTGCCAGCAGCTTAATACGCTTGAACACCGGGGAGCTGTTTTTT.

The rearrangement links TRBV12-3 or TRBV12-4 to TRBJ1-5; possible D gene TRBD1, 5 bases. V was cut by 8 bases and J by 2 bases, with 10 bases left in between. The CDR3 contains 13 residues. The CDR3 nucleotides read TGTGCCAGCCAAGGGGAGGGCAATCAGCCCCAGCATTTT. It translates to CASQGEGNQPQHF.

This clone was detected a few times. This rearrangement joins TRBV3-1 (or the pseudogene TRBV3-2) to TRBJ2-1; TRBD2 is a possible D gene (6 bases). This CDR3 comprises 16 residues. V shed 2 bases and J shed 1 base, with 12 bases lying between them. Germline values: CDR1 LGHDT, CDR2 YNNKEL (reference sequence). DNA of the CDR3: TGTGCCAGCAGCCAACAACCCGGGGGTTCCTACAATGAGCAGTTCTTC. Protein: CASSQQPGGSYNEQFF.

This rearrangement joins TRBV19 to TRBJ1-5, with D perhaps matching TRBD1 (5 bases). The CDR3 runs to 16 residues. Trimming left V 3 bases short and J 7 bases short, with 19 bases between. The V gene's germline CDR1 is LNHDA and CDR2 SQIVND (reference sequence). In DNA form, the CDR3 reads TGTGCCAGTAGTATCGACCAGTTGGGGGTGGGCCAGCCCCAGCATTTT. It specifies CASSIDQLGVGQPQHF.

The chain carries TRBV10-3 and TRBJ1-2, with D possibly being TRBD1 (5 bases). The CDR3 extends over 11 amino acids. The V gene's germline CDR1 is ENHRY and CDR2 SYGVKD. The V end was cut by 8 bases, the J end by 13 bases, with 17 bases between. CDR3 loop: CAIGNRPLGTF. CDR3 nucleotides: TGTGCCATCGGGAACAGGCCCTTAGGCACCTTC.

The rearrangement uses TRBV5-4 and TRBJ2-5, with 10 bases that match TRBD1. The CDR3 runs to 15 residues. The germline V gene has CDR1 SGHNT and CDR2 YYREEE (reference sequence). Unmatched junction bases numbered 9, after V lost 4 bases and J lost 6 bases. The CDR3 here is CASSPPGDRGKTQYF. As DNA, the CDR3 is TGTGCCAGCAGCCCTCCGGGGGACAGGGGAAAGACCCAGTACTTC.

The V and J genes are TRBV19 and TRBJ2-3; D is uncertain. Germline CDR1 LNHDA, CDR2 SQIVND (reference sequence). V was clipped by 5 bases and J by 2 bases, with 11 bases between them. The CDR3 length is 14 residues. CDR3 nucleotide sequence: TGTGCCAGTAGTCCTATGATGGTCACAGATACGCAGTATTTT. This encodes CASSPMMVTDTQYF. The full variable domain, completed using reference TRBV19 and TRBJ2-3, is DGGITQSPKYLFRKEGQNVTLSCEQNLNHDAMYWYRQDPGQGLRLIYYSQIVNDFQKGDIAEGYSVSREKKESFPLTVTSAQKNPTAFYLCASSPMMVTDTQYFGPGTRLTVL.

Here the CDR3 DNA reads TGTGCCAGCAGCCAACGAGACAGAGGCTACACCTTC. Protein: CASSQRDRGYTF. V usage is TRBV3-1 (or the pseudogene TRBV3-2) and J usage is TRBJ1-2, with a tentative D call TRBD1 (5 bases). This CDR3 is 12 amino acids long. Germline V gene sequence: CDR1 LGHDT, CDR2 YNNKEL (reference sequence). Trimming removed 2 bases at V and 8 bases at J, with 9 bases between.

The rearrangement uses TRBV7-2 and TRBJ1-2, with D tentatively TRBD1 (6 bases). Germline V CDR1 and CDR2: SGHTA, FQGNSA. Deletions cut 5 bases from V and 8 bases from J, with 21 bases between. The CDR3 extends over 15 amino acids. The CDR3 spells CASSPRQEARGGYTF. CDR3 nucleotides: TGTGCCAGCAGCCCTCGACAGGAGGCACGGGGGGGCTACACCTTC.

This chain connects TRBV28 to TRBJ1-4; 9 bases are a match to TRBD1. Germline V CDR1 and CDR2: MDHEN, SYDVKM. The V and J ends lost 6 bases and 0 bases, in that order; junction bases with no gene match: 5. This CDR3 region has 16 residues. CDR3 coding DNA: TGTGCCAGCAGCTGGGACAGGGATGCAACTAATGAAAAACTGTTTTTT. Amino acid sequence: CASSWDRDATNEKLFF.

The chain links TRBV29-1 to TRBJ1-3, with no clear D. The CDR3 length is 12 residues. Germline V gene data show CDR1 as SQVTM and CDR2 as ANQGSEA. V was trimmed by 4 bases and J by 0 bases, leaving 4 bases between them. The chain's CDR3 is CSVGTSGNTIYF. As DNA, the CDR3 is TGCAGCGTTGGGACCTCTGGAAACACCATATATTTT.